The T cell receptor beta chain under discussion was sequenced for a study of response to subunit inactivated influenza vaccine. Per germline, CDR1 SGHRS and CDR2 YFSETQ. The ends were cut back, 5 bases at V and 0 bases at J, with 12 bases in the middle. CDR3 size: 15 residues. Study-wide results and limits: Each seasonal flu vaccination may recruit only limited new T cells, authors suggested.

One entry per CDR3 protein, called by TCRdb with MiXCR from the RT-PCR reads. Here the sample spans more than 700,000 distinct CDR3 sequences, about 20% being singletons. A remark on this clonotype: Antigen unknown.

The sequencing here drew on PBMCs from blood, taken 5 days after vaccination. The J gene is TRBJ2-1, the V gene TRBV5-1; the D call may be TRBD1 or TRBD2 (6 bases each). The origin of this receptor is a man aged 45-65 years who received an inactivated influenza vaccine. The CDR3 is CASRGGGSSYNEQFF. CDR3 in DNA: TGCGCCAGCAGAGGGGGAGGTAGCTCCTACAATGAGCAGTTCTTC.